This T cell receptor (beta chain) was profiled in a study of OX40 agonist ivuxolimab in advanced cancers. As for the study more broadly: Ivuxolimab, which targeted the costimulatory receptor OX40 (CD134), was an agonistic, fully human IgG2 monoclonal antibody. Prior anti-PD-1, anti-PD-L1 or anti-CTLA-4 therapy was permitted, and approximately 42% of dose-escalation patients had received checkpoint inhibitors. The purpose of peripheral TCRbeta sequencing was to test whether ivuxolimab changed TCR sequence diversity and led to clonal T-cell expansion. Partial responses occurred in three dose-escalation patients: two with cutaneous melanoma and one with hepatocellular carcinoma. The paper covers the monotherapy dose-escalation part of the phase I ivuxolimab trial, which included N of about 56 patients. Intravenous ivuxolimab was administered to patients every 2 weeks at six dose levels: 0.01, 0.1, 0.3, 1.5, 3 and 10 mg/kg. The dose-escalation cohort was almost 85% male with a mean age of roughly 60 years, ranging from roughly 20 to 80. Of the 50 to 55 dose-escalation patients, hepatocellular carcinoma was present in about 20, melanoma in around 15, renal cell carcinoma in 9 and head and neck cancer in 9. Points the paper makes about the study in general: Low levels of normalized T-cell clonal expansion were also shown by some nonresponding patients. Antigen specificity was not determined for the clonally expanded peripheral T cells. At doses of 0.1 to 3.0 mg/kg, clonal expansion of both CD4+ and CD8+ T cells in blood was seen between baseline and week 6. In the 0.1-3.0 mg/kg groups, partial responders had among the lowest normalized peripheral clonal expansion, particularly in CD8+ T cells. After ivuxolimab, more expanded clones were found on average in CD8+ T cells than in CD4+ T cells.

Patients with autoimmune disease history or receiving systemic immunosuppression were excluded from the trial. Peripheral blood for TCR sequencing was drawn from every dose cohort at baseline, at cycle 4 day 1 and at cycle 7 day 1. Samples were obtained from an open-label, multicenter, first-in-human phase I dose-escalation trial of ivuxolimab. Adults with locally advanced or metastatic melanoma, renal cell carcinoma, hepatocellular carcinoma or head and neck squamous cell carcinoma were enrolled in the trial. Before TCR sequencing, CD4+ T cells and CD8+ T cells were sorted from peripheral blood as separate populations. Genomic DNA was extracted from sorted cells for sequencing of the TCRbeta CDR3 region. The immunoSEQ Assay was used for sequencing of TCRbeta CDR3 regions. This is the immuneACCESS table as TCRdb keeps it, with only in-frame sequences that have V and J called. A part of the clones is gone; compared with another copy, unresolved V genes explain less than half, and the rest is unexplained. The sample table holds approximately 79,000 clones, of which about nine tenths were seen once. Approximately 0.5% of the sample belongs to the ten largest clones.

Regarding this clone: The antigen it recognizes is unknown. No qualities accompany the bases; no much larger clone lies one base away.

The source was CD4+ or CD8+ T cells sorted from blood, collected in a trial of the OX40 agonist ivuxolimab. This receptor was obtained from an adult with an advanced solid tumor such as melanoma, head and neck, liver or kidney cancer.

CDR3 reads: CASRGDRHTEAFF. The DNA sequence is given as TGTGCCAGCAGGGGGGACAGGCACACTGAAGCTTTCTTT. The chain uses TRBV2 and TRBJ1-1; 8 junctional bases match TRBD1. The CDR3 goes from the cysteine to the phenylalanine over 13 residues. The sequence is cut down to CDR3 DNA, 39 bases in frame from base 1. Ends trimmed: V by 6 bases, J by 3 bases; bases unmatched to a gene: 3. Per the germline V gene, SNHLY is the CDR1 and FYNNEI is the CDR2. Outside the CDR3, residues come from the reference TRBV2 and TRBJ1-1 proteins, so the full variable domain is: EPEVTQTPSHQVTQMGQEVILRCVPISNHLYFYWYRQILGQKVEFLVSFYNNEISEKSEIFDDQFSVERPDGSNFTLKIRSTKLEDSAMYFCASRGDRHTEAFFGQGTRLTVV.